This T cell receptor beta chain was sequenced for a study of T cells after yellow fever vaccination. Study-wide background: Low-cell-number fractions underwent preparation using SMART-Seq v4 Ultra Low Input.

The CDR3 is 15 amino acids. V shed 0 bases and J shed 5 bases, with 11 bases lying between them. Germline V gene lookup returns CDR1 SGHTA and CDR2 FQGNSA. TCRdb reanalysed the 5' RACE reads using MiXCR and keeps one entry per CDR3 protein. The sample lists some 390,000 distinct CDR3 sequences, roughly 20% occurring once. Study findings and constraints: Compared with primary, the secondary response was weaker and peaked at day 5, not 15. CD4 and CD8 compartments shared a small share of clonotypes.

To note about this clonotype: Its antigen is unknown.

The sequence derives from a man between 18 and 35 years old who received the YFV17D yellow fever vaccine. The chain recombines TRBV7-2 with TRBJ1-5; D gene unclear. Sample: PBMCs, taken before the yellow fever booster vaccination. The CDR3, as DNA: TGTGCCAGCAGCTTAGCGGGGTTTTCATATCAGCCCCAGCATTTT. This translates into CASSLAGFSYQPQHF.